Only one count was recorded for the clone carrying this TCR beta chain. This sample is drawn from a study of T cell changes during pregnancy in multiple sclerosis. The CDR3 runs to 14 residues. Trimming took 0 bases from V and 4 from J, leaving 9 bases between them. Germline CDR1 SEHNR, CDR2 FQNEAQ (reference sequence). Clones were read by immunoSEQ multiplex PCR, and TCRdb kept only the in-frame ones, dropping some. The sample includes about 50,000 clones, roughly nine tenths of them seen just once. Sequencing used CD4+ T cells from peripheral blood mononuclear cells, obtained after pregnancy. This sequence joins TRBV7-9 and TRBJ1-2, with D possibly being TRBD1 (6 bases). This receptor was taken from a female donor with multiple sclerosis, enrolled in a pregnancy study. The DNA for the CDR3 is TGTGCCAGCAGCTTAGCGCTGACAGGCTATGGCTACACCTTC. Amino acids: CASSLALTGYGYTF. Combining the CDR3 with reference TRBV7-9 and TRBJ1-2 gives the whole variable domain DTGVSQNPRHKITKRGQNVTFRCDPISEHNRLYWYRQTLGQGPEFLTYFQNEAQLEKSRLLSDRFSAERPKGSFSTLEIQRTEQGDSAMYLCASSLALTGYGYTFGSGTRLTVV.